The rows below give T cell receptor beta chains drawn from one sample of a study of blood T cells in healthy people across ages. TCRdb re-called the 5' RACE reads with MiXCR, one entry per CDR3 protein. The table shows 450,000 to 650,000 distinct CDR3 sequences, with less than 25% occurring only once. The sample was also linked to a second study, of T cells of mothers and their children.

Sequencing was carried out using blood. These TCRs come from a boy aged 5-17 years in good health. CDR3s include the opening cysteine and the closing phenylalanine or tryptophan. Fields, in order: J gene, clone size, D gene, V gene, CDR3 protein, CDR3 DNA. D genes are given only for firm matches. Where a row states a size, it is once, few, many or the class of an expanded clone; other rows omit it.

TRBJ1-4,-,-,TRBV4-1,CASSAPREKLFF,TGCGCCAGCAGCGCCCCCAGGGAAAAACTGTTTTTT
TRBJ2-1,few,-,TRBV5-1,CASSLEISGYEQFF,TGCGCCAGCAGCTTGGAAATCTCAGGGTATGAGCAGTTCTTC
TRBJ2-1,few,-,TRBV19,CASSGGTFYNEQFF,TGTGCCAGTAGTGGGGGGACCTTTTACAATGAGCAGTTCTTC
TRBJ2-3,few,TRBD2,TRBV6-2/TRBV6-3,CASSSGLATVDTQYF,TGTGCCAGCAGTTCGGGACTAGCAACAGTCGATACGCAGTATTTT
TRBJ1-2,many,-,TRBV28,CASSFGQSYGYTF,TGTGCCAGCAGTTTCGGTCAGAGCTATGGCTACACCTTC
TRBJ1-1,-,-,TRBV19,CASSTQGQTLNTEAFF,TGTGCCAGTAGTACACAGGGTCAGACATTGAACACTGAAGCTTTCTTT
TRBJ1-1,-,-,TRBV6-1,CASRWGPEAFF,TGTGCCAGCAGATGGGGTCCTGAAGCTTTCTTT
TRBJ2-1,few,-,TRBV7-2,CASSKDIAPYNEQFF,TGTGCCAGCAGCAAAGACATTGCACCCTACAATGAGCAGTTCTTC
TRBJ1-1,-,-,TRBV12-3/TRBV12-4,CASDPGWELGAFF,TGTGCCAGCGACCCTGGGTGGGAGTTAGGAGCTTTCTTT
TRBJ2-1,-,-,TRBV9,CASSVVTSSGEQFF,TGTGCCAGCAGCGTAGTGACTAGTTCGGGTGAGCAGTTCTTC
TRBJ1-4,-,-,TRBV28,CASSRGQINEKLFF,TGTGCCAGCAGCCGAGGACAGATTAATGAAAAACTGTTTTTT
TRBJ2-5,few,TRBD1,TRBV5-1,CASSLGQGTSETQYF,TGCGCCAGCAGCCTCGGACAGGGCACATCCGAGACCCAGTACTTC
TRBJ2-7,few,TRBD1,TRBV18,CASSGTGGNYEQYF,TGTGCCAGCTCAGGGACAGGGGGCAACTACGAGCAGTACTTC
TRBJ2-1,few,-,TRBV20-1,CSARVASEGSEQFF,TGCAGTGCTAGAGTAGCTAGCGAAGGAAGCGAGCAGTTCTTC
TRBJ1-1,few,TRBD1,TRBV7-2,CASSLHGDRGGEAFF,TGTGCCAGCAGCTTACACGGGGACAGGGGTGGGGAAGCTTTCTTT
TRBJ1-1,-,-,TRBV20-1,CSARGEGLGTEAFF,TGCAGTGCTAGAGGGGAGGGGCTGGGCACTGAAGCTTTCTTT
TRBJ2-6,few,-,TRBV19,CASSTGPVLTF,TGTGCCAGTAGTACTGGACCAGTCCTGACTTTC
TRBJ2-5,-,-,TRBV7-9,CASSSLTDRQETQYF,TGTGCCAGCAGCTCGTTGACGGATCGTCAAGAGACCCAGTACTTC
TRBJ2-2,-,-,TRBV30,CAWSRQETNTGELFF,TGTGCCTGGAGTCGACAGGAGACGAACACCGGGGAGCTGTTTTTT
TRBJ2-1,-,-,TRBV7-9,CASSPPGFEQFF,TGTGCCAGCAGCCCCCCTGGTTTTGAGCAGTTCTTC
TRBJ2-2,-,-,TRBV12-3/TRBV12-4,CASSSQTGELFF,TGTGCCAGCAGTTCCCAAACCGGGGAGCTGTTTTTT
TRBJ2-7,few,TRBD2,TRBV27,CASSSNPGGLGEQYF,TGTGCCAGCAGTTCAAACCCGGGGGGGCTCGGCGAGCAGTACTTC
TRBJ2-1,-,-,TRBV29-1,CSSTSWGNEQFF,TGCAGCTCGACTTCTTGGGGGAATGAGCAGTTCTTC
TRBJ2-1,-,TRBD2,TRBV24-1,CTTSDSIQRDYPYNEQFF,TGTACCACCAGTGACTCCATTCAACGGGACTACCCCTACAATGAGCAGTTCTTC
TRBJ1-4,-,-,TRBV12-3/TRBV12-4,CASSLDVGIRAEKLFF,TGTGCCAGCAGTTTGGACGTAGGGATCCGAGCGGAAAAACTGTTTTTT
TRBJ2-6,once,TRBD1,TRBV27,CASSWTGRSGANVLTF,TGTGCCAGCAGTTGGACAGGGAGATCTGGGGCCAACGTCCTGACTTTC
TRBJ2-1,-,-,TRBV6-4,CASSRFGDGGNEQFF,TGTGCCAGCAGTCGATTTGGAGACGGGGGCAATGAGCAGTTCTTC
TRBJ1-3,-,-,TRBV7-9,CASSFRSEAAGNTIYF,TGTGCCAGCAGCTTCCGGTCCGAAGCAGCTGGAAACACCATATATTTT
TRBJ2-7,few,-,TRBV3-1,CASSQDRLGAGNEQYF,TGTGCCAGCAGCCAAGATCGGTTGGGGGCCGGGAACGAGCAGTACTTC
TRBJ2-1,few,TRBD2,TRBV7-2,CASSFSRGGTHNEQFF,TGTGCCAGCAGCTTCTCCCGGGGGGGGACCCACAATGAGCAGTTCTTC
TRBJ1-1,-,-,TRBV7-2,CASSLERSRAFF,TGTGCCAGCAGCTTAGAAAGGTCTAGAGCTTTCTTT
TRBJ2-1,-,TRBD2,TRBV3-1,CASSHPIAGRYNEQFF,TGTGCCAGCAGCCACCCCATAGCGGGGCGATACAATGAGCAGTTCTTC
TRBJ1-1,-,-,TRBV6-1,CASGDGEAFF,TGTGCCAGTGGGGACGGAGAAGCTTTCTTT
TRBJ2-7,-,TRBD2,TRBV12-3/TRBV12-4,CASSDGLAGGLPYEQYF,TGTGCCAGCAGTGATGGACTAGCGGGGGGACTTCCCTACGAGCAGTACTTC
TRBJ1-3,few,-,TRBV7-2,CASSLMSDPGLSGNTIYF,TGTGCCAGCAGCTTAATGTCTGACCCTGGTCTCTCTGGAAACACCATATATTTT
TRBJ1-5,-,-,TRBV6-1,CASSTPGTLGYSNQPQHF,TGTGCCAGCAGTACCCCCGGGACATTAGGCTATAGCAATCAGCCCCAGCATTTT
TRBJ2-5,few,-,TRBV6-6,CASTSRGGETQYF,TGTGCCAGCACCAGCAGGGGCGGAGAGACCCAGTACTTC
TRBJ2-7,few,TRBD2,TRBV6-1,CASSELRLASNYEQYF,TGTGCCAGCAGTGAACTCCGACTAGCGTCGAACTACGAGCAGTACTTC
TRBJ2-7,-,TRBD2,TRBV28,CASSPAQREITYEQYF,TGTGCCAGCAGTCCCGCCCAGCGGGAGATCACGTACGAGCAGTACTTC
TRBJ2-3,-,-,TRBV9,CASSVDGDPTDTQYF,TGTGCCAGCAGCGTAGACGGGGACCCCACAGATACGCAGTATTTT
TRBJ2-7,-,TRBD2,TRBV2,CASSHIGLAGAYEQYF,TGTGCCAGCAGTCATATCGGACTAGCGGGGGCCTACGAGCAGTACTTC
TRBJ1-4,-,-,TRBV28,CASSYSPTNEKLFF,TGTGCCAGCAGTTACAGCCCAACTAATGAAAAACTGTTTTTT
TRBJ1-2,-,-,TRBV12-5,CASGLVGSSDGYTF,TGTGCTAGTGGTTTGGTAGGGAGTTCGGATGGCTACACCTTC
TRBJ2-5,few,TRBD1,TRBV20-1,CSAHGTGGLETQYF,TGCAGTGCTCACGGGACAGGGGGACTCGAGACCCAGTACTTC
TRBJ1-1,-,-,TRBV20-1,CSAATGRHAEAFF,TGCAGTGCAGCGACCGGACGGCATGCGGAAGCTTTCTTT
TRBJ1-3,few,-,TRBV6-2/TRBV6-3,CASSIRPGRISGNTIYF,TGTGCCAGCAGCATCCGACCGGGACGTATCTCTGGAAACACCATATATTTT
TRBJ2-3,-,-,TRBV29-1,CSVILDGFPDTQYF,TGCAGCGTAATCCTTGACGGGTTCCCAGATACGCAGTATTTT
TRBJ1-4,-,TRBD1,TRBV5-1,CASSFGQGEKLFF,TGCGCCAGCAGCTTTGGACAGGGGGAAAAACTGTTTTTT
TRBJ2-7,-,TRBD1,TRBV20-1,CSARQGASPEQYF,TGCAGTGCTAGGCAGGGGGCGTCTCCCGAGCAGTACTTC
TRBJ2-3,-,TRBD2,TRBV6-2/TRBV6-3,CASSSSGRAADSQYF,TGTGCCAGCAGCTCTAGCGGGAGGGCCGCAGATTCGCAGTATTTT
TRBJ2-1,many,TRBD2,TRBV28,CASSSTGLADAHDNEQFF,TGTGCCAGCAGTTCCACCGGACTAGCCGACGCTCATGATAATGAGCAGTTCTTC
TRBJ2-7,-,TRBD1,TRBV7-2,CASSFDREREQYF,TGTGCCAGCAGCTTTGACAGGGAGAGGGAGCAGTACTTC
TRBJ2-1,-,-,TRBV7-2,CASSLALRTSASEQFF,TGTGCCAGCAGCTTAGCCCTCCGTACGAGCGCCAGTGAGCAGTTCTTC